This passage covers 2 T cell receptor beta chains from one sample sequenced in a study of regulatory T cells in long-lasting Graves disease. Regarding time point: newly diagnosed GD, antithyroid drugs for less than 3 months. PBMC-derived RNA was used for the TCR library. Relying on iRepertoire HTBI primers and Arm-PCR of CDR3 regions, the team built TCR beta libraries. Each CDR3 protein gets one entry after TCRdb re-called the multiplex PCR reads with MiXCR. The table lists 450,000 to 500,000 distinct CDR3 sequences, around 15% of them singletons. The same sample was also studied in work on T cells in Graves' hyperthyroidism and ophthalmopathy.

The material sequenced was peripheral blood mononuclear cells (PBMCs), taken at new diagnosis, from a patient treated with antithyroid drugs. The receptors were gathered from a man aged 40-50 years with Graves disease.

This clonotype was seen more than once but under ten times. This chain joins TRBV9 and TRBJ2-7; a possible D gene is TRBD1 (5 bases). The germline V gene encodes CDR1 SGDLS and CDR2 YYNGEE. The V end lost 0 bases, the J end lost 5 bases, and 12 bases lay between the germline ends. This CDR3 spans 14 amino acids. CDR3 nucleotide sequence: TGTGCCAGCAGCGTAGGGGCGTGGGGCGACGAGCAGTACTTC. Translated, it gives CASSVGAWGDEQYF.

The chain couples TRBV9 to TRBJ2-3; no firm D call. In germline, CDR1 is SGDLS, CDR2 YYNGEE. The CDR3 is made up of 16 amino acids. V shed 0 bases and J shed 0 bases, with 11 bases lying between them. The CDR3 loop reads CASSVGWRPSTDTQYF. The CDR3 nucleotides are TGTGCCAGCAGCGTAGGATGGCGCCCAAGCACAGATACGCAGTATTTT.